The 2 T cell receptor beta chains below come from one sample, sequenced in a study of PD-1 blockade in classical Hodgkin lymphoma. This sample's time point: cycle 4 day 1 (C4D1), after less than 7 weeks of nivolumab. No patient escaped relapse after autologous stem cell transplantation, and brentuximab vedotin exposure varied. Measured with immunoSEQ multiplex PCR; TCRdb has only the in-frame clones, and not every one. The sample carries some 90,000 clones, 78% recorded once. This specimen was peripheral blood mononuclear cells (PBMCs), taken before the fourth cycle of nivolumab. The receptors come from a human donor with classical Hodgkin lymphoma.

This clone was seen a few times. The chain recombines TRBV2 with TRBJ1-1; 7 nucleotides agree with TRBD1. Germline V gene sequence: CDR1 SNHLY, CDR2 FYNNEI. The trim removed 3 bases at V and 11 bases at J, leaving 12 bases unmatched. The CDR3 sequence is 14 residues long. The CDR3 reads CASSETGTPTRAFF. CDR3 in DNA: TGTGCCAGCAGTGAGACAGGGACCCCAACGCGGGCTTTCTTT.

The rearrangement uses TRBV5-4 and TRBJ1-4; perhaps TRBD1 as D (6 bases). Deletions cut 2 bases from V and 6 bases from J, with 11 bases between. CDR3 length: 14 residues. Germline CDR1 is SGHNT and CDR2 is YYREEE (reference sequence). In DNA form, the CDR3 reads TGTGCCAGCAGCTTTAAACAGGGTGATGAAAAACTGTTTTTT. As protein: CASSFKQGDEKLFF.